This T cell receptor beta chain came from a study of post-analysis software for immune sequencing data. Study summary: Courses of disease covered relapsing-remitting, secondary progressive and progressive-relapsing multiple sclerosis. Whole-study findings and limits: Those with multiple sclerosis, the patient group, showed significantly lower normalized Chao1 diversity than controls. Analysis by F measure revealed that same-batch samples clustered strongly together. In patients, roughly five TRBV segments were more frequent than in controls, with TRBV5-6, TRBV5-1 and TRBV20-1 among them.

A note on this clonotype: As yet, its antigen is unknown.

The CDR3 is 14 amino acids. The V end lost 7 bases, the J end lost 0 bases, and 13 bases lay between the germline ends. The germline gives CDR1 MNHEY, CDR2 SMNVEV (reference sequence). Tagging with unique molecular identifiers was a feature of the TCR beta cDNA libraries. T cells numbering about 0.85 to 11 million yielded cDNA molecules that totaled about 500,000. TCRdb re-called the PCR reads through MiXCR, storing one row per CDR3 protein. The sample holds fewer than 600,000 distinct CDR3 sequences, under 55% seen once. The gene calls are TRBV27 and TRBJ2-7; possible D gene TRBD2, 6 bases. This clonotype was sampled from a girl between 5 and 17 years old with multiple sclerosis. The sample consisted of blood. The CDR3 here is CASNPTGLSYEQYF. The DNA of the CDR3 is TGTGCCAGCAATCCCACGGGACTCTCCTACGAGCAGTACTTC.